These 7 T cell receptor beta chains were sequenced from one sample in a study of early T cells in non-severe SARS-CoV-2 infection (dated by TCRdb to 2020 to 2022). Library preparation used 5' RACE. The sequencing machine was a NextSeq 500. The public reads were run again by TCRdb, first through fastp at Q25 and then through MiXCR, and only productive beta chains were kept. Each record represents a unique CDR3 protein, reported with the most common genes and DNA among its rows. The sample table records more than 40,000 distinct CDR3 sequences; over 5% of these occur just once. The ten largest clones represent about 5% of the sample. The starting material was whole blood, obtained at baseline. These receptors were taken from an adult who was a healthcare worker with PCR-confirmed SARS-CoV-2 infection or an uninfected control (not recorded which).

This clonotype has a count of ten or more. The V call is TRBV7-3, the J call TRBJ2-1, with TRBD2 matching over 8 bases. In germline, CDR1 is SGHTA, CDR2 FQGTGA. V shed 5 bases and J 6 bases; nucleotides not matched to a gene: 6. CDR3 size: 14 residues. The CDR3: CASSPGLVVNEQFF. CDR3 sequence (DNA): TGTGCCAGCAGCCCGGGACTAGTCGTCAATGAGCAGTTCTTC. Full variable domain (remainder filled in from reference TRBV7-3 and TRBJ2-1): GAGVSQTPSNKVTEKGKYVELRCDPISGHTALYWYRQSLGQGPEFLIYFQGTGAADDSGLPNDRFFAVRPEGSVSTLKIQRTERGDSAVYLCASSPGLVVNEQFFGPGTRLTVL.

This clonotype was counted between two and nine times. CDR3 in amino acids: CASSSVDSPGLAVNEQFF. CDR3 nucleotide sequence: TGTGCCAGCAGCTCAGTAGACTCACCGGGACTAGCCGTCAATGAGCAGTTCTTC. The chain recombines TRBV11-1 with TRBJ2-1, with 9 bases fitting TRBD2. Per germline, CDR1 SGHAT and CDR2 FQDESV (reference sequence). Germline trimming cut 4 bases from V and 6 bases from J; bases unmatched to any gene: 16. This CDR3 contains 18 residues.

This clonotype was found many times. The chain carries TRBV28 and TRBJ2-1, with 7 bases identical to TRBD2. J gave up 3 bases and V 2 bases, and 7 bases lay outside the gene matches. Germline-derived CDR1 and CDR2 are MDHEN and SYDVKM. This CDR3 is 16 amino acids long. DNA for the CDR3: TGTGCCAGCAGTTTACGGGCGGGAGTGGGCTACAATGAGCAGTTCTTC. Amino acid sequence: CASSLRAGVGYNEQFF.

Note on this clonotype: A much bigger clone sits one base away, suggesting this may be a read error. The gene calls are TRBV4-2 and TRBJ2-7; 7 nucleotides align to TRBD2. Germline values: CDR1 LGHNA, CDR2 YNFKEQ. CDR3 length equals 15 residues. Trimming took 1 base from V and 5 from J; bases not matched to a gene: 8. The CDR3: CASSQVGRESNEQYF. Here the CDR3 DNA reads TGTGCCAGCAGCCAAGTGGGGCGGGAGAGCAACGAGCAGTACTTC.

This clonotype was recorded at least ten times. The chain combines TRBV12-3 or TRBV12-4 with TRBJ2-7; D not resolved. Trimming took off 6 bases at V and 2 bases at J, with 11 bases between the two ends. This CDR3 is 13 amino acids long. DNA of the CDR3: TGTGCCAGCAGCTCTGCGATTGCCTACGAGCAGTACTTC. Translation: CASSSAIAYEQYF.

Details on this clonotype: One junction end disagrees with the germline gene, perhaps due to a read error. The chain carries TRBV18 and TRBJ1-4, with D possibly being TRBD1 (5 bases). Looked up from germline, CDR1 is KGHSH and CDR2 is LQKENI. The CDR3 has 14 amino acids. The CDR3 sequence: CTSSPGSTNEKLFF. Here the CDR3 DNA reads TGTACCAGCTCACCAGGGTCCACTAATGAAAAACTGTTTTTT.

This clonotype was seen at least ten times. CDR3 in DNA: TGTGCCAGCAGCTTAGCGGACAGGGGATATGGCTACACCTTC. It specifies CASSLADRGYGYTF. This sequence joins TRBV7-6 and TRBJ1-2; 9 bases agree with TRBD1. Losses at the gene ends were 0 bases for V and 5 bases for J; bases not matched to a gene: 1. The CDR3 has 14 amino acids. Germline assignment: CDR1 SGHVS and CDR2 FNYEAQ.